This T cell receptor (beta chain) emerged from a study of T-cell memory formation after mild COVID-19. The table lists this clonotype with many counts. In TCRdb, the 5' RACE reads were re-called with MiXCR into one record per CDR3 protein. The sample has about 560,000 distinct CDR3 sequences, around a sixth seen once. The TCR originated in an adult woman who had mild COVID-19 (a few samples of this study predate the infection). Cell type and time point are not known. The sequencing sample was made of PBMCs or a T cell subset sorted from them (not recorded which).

In DNA, the CDR3 is TGTGCCAGCAGCCCTGGGGTAGCGGGGTCTCGCACAGATACGCAGTATTTT. It encodes CASSPGVAGSRTDTQYF. The gene calls are TRBV7-9 and TRBJ2-3, with 8 bases lining up with TRBD2. The CDR3 has 17 amino acids. V lost 5 bases to trimming and J lost 1 base; unmatched junction nucleotides: 11. The germline gives CDR1 SEHNR, CDR2 FQNEAQ (reference sequence). The variable domain in full, completed from reference TRBV7-9 and TRBJ2-3, reads DTGVSQNPRHKITKRGQNVTFRCDPISEHNRLYWYRQTLGQGPEFLTYFQNEAQLEKSRLLSDRFSAERPKGSFSTLEIQRTEQGDSAMYLCASSPGVAGSRTDTQYFGPGTRLTVL.